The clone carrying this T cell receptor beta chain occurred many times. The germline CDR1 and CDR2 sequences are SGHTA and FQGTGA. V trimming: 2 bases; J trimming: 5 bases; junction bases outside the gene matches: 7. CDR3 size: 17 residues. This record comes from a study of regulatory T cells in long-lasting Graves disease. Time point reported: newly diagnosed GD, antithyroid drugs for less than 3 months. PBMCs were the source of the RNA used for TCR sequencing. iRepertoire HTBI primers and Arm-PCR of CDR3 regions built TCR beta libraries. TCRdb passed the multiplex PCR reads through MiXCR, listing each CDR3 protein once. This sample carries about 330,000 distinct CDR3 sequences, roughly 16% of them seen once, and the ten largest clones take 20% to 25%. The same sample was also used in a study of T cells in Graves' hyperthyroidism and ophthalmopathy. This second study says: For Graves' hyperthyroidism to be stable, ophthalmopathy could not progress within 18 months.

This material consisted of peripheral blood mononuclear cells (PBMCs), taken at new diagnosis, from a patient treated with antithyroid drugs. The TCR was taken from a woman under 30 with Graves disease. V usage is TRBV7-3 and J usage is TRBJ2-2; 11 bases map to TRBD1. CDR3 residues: CASSLQGGQGATGELFF. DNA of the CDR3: TGTGCCAGCAGCTTACAGGGAGGACAGGGGGCAACCGGGGAGCTGTTTTTT.